This T cell receptor beta chain was sequenced during a study of blood T cell repertoires in COVID-19. On the study more broadly: From the United States, Italy and Spain came samples of acute and convalescent COVID-19. PBMCs, B-cell-depleted T cells, or T cells were the source of the cDNA or gDNA that made up the material.

CDR3 length: 14 amino acids. Per germline, CDR1 KGHSH and CDR2 LQKENI. V shed 3 bases and J 6 bases; nucleotides not matched to a gene: 6. Clones were read by immunoSEQ multiplex PCR, and TCRdb kept only the in-frame ones, dropping some. The sample has approximately 250,000 clones, around 80% seen once. This sequence joins TRBV18 and TRBJ2-7; 9 nucleotides match TRBD1. The receptor's source is a woman aged 40 to 50 who had recovered from COVID-19. The sequencing input was peripheral blood. CDR3 sequence (DNA): TGTGCCAGCTCACCCGCCGGGACAGGGATCGAGCAGTACTTC. Amino acids: CASSPAGTGIEQYF.